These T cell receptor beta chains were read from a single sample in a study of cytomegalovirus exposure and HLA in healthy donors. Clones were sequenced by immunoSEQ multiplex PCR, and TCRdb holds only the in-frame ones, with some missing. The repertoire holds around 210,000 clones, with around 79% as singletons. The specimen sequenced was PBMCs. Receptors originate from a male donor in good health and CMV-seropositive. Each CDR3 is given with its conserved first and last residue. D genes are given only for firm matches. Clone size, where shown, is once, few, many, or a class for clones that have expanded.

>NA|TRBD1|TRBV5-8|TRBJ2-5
TGTGCCAGCAGCCCTCGGACAGGGCATATGGAGACCCAGTACTTC
CASSPRTGHMETQYF
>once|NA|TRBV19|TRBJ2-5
TGTGCCAGTAGTGGGGGGGAGACCCAGTACTTC
CASSGGETQYF
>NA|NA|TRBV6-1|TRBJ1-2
TGTGCCAGCAGTGACGCACAGGGCTACACCTTC
CASSDAQGYTF
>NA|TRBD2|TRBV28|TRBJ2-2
TGTGCCAGCGGCGGGGGTGATTGGGTCGGGGAGCTGTTTTTT
CASGGGDWVGELFF
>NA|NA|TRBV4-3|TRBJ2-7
TGCGCCAGCAGCCAGGGGCTTGGGGCTAACTCCTACGAGCAGTACTTC
CASSQGLGANSYEQYF
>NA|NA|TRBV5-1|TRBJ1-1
TGCGCCAGCAGCTCCCAGGGGAACACTGAAGCTTTCTTT
CASSSQGNTEAFF
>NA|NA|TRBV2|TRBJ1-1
TGTGCCAGCAGTGAAGCGCCGGGCACTGAAGCTTTCTTT
CASSEAPGTEAFF
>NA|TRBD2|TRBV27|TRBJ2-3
TGTGCCAGCAGTTTCTTAACTAGCGGGAGAATGAGGAATACGCAGTATTTT
CASSFLTSGRMRNTQYF
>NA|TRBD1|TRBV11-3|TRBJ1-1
TGTGCCAGCAGCTTTGATGGGACAGCAAGGGCTTTCTTT
CASSFDGTARAFF
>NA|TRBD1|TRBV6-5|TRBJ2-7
TGTGCCAGCAGTCAGCAGACAGGGCTGCCCTACGAGCAGTACTTC
CASSQQTGLPYEQYF
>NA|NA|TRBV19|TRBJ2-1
TGTGCCAGTAGCCTTCAATTACAGGGTTTGAATGAGCAGTTCTTC
CASSLQLQGLNEQFF